This T cell receptor beta chain stems from a study of T cell responses to AZD1222 COVID-19 vaccine. This CDR3 region has 17 residues. Trimming removed 5 bases from V and 5 bases from J; junction bases left unmatched: 11. Looked up from germline, CDR1 is SGHVS and CDR2 is FQNEAQ. The repertoire was sequenced with immunoSEQ multiplex PCR; TCRdb's copy has only in-frame clones and lacks some. This table has approximately 57,000 clones, more than 75% appearing once. Study observations and caveats: Seropositive status at baseline applied to only six AZD1222 recipients. Spike-specific TCR breadth rose after two AZD1222 doses, and depth rose as well. Females made up more of the donors, who were largely white British, and clonal diversity may have come out too low.

For this clone: Its antigen is unknown.

The sample consisted of peripheral blood, taken on day 0 of AZD1222 vaccination. The V gene is TRBV7-8, the J gene TRBJ2-1; 11 bases align to TRBD2. The TCR comes from an adult in good health. The CDR3 nucleotides read TGTGCCAGCAGCCGGGTAGCGGGAGGGCCGTACGACAATGAGCAGTTCTTC. This sequence encodes CASSRVAGGPYDNEQFF.